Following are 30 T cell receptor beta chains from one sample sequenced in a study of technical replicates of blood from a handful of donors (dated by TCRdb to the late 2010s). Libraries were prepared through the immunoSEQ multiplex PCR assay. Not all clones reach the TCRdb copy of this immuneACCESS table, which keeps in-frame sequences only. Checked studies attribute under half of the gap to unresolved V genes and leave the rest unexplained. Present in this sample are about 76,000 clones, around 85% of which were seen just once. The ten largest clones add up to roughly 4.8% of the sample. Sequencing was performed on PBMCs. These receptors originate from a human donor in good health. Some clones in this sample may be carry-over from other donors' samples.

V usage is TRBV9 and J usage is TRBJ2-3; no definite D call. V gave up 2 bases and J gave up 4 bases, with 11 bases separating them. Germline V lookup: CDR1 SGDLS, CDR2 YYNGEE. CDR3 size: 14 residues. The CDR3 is CASSVEDYSDTQYF. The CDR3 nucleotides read TGTGCCAGCAGCGTTGAGGATTACTCAGATACGCAGTATTTT.

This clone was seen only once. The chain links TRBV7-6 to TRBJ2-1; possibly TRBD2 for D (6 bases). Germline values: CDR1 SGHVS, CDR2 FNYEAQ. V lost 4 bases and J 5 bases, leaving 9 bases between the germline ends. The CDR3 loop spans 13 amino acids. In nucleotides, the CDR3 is TGTGCCAGCAGCTCCCGACTAGACAATGAGCAGTTCTTC. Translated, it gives CASSSRLDNEQFF.

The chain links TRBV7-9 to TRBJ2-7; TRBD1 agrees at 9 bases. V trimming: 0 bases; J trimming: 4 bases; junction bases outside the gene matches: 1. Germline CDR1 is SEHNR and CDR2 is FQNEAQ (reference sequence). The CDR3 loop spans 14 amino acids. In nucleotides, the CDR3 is TGTGCCAGCAGCTTAGCCGGGACAGGGTACGAGCAGTACTTC. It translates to CASSLAGTGYEQYF.

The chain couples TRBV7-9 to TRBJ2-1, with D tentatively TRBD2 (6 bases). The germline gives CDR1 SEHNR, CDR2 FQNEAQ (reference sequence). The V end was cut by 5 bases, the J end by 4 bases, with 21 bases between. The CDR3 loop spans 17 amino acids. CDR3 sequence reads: CASSPTWGGTKYNEQFF. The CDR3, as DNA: TGTGCCAGCAGCCCCACTTGGGGAGGAACCAAATACAATGAGCAGTTCTTC.

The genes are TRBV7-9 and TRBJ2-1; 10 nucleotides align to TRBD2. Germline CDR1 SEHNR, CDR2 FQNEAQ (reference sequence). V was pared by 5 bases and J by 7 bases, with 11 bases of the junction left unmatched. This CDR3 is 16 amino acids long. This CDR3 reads CASSVGRLAGLNEQFF. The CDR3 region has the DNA TGTGCCAGCAGCGTTGGACGACTAGCGGGTCTAAATGAGCAGTTCTTC.

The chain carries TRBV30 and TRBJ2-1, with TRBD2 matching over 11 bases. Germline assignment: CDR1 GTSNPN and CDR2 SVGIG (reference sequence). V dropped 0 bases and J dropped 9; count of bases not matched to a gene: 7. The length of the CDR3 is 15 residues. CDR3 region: CAWSVGLAGGTEQFF. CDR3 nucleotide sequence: TGTGCCTGGAGTGTGGGGCTAGCGGGAGGTACTGAGCAGTTCTTC.

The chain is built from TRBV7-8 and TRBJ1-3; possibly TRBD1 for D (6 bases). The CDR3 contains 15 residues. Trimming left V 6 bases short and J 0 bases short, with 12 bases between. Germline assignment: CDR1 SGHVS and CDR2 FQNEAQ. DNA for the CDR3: TGTGCCAGCAGGAAGGGGGGGGGCTCTGGAAACACCATATATTTT. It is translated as CASRKGGGSGNTIYF.

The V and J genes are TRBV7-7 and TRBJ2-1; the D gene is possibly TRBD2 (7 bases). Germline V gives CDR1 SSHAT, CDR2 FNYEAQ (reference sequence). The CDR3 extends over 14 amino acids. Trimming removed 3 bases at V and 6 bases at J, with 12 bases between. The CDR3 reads CASSFAGASNEQFF. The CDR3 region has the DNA TGTGCCAGCAGCTTCGCGGGGGCGAGCAATGAGCAGTTCTTC.

The CDR3 region has the DNA TGTGCCAACAGCCGTGAGGGGGCAGGAGAGCTGTTTTTT. Amino acids: CANSREGAGELFF. The genes are TRBV2 and TRBJ2-2; 7 nucleotides align to TRBD1. The germline CDR1 and CDR2 sequences are SNHLY and FYNNEI. V gave up 10 bases and J gave up 11 bases; unmatched junction bases: 13. The CDR3 loop spans 13 amino acids.

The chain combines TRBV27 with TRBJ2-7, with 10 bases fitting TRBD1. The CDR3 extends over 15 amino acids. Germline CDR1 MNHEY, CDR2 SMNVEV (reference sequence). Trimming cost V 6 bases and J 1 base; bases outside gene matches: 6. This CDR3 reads CASSPRDRGSYEQYF. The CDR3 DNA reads TGTGCCAGCAGCCCCCGGGACAGGGGTTCCTACGAGCAGTACTTC.

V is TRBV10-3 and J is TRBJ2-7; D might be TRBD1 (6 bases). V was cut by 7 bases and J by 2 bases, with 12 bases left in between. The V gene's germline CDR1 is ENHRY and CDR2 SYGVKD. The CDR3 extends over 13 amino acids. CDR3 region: CAIKGVFTYEQYF. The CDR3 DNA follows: TGTGCCATCAAGGGGGTATTTACCTACGAGCAGTACTTC.

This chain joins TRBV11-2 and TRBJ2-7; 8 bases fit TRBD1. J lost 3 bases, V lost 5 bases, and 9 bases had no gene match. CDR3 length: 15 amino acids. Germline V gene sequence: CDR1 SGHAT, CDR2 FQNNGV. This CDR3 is CASSAYTGTGYEQYF. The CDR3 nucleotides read TGTGCCAGCAGCGCCTACACTGGGACAGGCTACGAGCAGTACTTC.

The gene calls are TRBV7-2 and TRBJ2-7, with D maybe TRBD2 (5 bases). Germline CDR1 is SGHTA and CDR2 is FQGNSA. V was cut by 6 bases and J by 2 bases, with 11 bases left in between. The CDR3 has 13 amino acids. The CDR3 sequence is CASRASGAYEQYF. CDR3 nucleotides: TGTGCCAGCAGGGCGAGCGGTGCCTACGAGCAGTACTTC.

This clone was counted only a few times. The DNA of the CDR3 is TGTGCCATCAGCTCCGGACAGCCCCCGTCCCAGCATTTT. Amino acid sequence: CAISSGQPPSQHF. The V gene is TRBV10-3, the J gene TRBJ1-5; possibly TRBD1 for D (6 bases). The CDR3 extends over 13 amino acids. CDR1 and CDR2 from the germline V gene are ENHRY and SYGVKD. V was clipped by 6 bases and J by 11 bases, with 17 bases between them.

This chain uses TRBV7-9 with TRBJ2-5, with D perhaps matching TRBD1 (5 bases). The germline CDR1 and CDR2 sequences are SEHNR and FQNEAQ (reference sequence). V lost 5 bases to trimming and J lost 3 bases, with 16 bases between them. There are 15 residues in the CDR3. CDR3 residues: CASSTQAQGKETQYF. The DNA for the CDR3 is TGTGCCAGCAGCACACAAGCCCAGGGAAAAGAGACCCAGTACTTC.

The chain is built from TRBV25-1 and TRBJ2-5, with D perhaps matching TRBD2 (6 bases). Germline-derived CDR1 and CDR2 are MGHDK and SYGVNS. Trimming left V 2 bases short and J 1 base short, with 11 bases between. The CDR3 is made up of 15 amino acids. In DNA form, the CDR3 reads TGTGCCAGCAGTGAAGGAGGGCCCCTCCAAGAGACCCAGTACTTC. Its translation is CASSEGGPLQETQYF.

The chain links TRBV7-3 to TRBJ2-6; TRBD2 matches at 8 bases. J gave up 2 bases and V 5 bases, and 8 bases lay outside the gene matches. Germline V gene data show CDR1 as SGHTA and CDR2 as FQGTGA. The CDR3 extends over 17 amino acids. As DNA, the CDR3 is TGTGCCAGCAGCACTACTAGCGGAATACCTGGGGCCAACGTCCTGACTTTC. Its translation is CASSTTSGIPGANVLTF.

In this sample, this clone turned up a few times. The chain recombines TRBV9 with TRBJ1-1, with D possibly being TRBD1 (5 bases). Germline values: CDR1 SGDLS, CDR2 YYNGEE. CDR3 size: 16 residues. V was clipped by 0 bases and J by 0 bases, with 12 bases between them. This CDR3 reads CASSVGGFLMNTEAFF. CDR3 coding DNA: TGTGCCAGCAGCGTAGGGGGCTTCCTCATGAACACTGAAGCTTTCTTT. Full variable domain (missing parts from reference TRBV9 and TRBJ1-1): DSGVTQTPKHLITATGQRVTLRCSPRSGDLSVYWYQQSLDQGLQFLIQYYNGEERAKGNILERFSAQQFPDLHSELNLSSLELGDSALYFCASSVGGFLMNTEAFFGQGTRLTVV.

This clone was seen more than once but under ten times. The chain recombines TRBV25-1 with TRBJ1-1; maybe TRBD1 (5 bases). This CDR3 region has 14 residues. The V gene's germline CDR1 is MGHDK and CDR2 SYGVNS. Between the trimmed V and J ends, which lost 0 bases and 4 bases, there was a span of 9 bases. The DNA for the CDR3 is TGTGCCAGCAGTGAATACTGGCAGGGCACTGAAGCTTTCTTT. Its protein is CASSEYWQGTEAFF.

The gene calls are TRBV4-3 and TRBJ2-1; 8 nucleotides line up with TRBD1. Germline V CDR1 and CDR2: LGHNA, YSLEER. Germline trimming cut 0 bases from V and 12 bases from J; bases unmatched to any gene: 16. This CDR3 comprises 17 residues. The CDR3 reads CASSQDPPRTGSERQFF. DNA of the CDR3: TGCGCCAGCAGCCAAGATCCTCCAAGGACAGGGTCTGAACGGCAGTTCTTC.

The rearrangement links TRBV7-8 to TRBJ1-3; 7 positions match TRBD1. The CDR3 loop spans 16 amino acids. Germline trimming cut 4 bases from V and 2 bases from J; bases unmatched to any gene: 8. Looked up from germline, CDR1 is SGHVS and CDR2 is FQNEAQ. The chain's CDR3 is CASSSSGTVTGNTIYF. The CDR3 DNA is TGTGCCAGCAGCTCTTCAGGGACAGTCACTGGAAACACCATATATTTT.

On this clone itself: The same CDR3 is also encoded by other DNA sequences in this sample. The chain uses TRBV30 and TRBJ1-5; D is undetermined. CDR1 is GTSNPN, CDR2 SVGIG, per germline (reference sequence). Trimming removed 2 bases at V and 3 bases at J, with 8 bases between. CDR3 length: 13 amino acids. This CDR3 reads CAWSYSSNQPQHF. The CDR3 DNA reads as TGTGCCTGGAGTTACAGCTCCAATCAGCCCCAGCATTTT.

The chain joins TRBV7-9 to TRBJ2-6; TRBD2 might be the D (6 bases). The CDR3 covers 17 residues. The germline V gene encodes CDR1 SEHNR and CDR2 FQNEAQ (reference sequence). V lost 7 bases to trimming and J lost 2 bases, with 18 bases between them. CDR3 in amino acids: CASTNSGTGAGANVLTF. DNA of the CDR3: TGTGCCAGCACCAACTCGGGTACGGGGGCTGGGGCCAACGTCCTGACTTTC.

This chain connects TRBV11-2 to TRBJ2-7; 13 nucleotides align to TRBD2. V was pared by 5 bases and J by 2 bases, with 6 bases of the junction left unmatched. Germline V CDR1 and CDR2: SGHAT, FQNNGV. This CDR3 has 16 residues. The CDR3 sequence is CASSVLLAGGTYEQYF. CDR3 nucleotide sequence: TGTGCCAGCAGCGTCTTACTAGCGGGGGGGACCTACGAGCAGTACTTC.

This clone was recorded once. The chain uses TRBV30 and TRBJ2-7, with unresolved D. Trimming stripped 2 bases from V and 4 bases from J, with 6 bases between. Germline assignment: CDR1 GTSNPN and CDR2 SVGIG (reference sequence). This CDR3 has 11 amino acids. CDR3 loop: CAWSFSYEQYF. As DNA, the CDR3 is TGTGCCTGGAGTTTTAGTTACGAGCAGTACTTC.

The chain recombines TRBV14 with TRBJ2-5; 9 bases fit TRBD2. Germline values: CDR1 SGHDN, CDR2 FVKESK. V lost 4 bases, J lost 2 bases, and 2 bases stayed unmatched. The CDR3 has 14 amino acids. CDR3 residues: CASSLGLAQETQYF. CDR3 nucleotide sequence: TGTGCCAGCAGCCTCGGACTAGCGCAAGAGACCCAGTACTTC.

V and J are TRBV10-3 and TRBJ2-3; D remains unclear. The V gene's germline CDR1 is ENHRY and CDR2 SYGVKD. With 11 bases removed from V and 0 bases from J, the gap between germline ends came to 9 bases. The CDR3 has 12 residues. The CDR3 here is CALRSSTDTQYF. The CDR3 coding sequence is TGTGCCCTAAGATCTAGCACAGATACGCAGTATTTT.

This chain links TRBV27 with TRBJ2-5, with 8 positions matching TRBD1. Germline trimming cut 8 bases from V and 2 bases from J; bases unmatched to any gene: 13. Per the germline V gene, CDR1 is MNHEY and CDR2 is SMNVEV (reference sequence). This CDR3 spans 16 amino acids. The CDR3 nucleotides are TGTGCCAGCGCCGCAGGGGGCGAGTTCGGGCAAGAGACCCAGTACTTC. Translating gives CASAAGGEFGQETQYF.

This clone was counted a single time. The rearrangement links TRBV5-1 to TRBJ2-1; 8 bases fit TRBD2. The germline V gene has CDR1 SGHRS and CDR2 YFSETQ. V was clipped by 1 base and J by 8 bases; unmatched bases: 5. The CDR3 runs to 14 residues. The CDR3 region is CASSLSGGGHEQFF. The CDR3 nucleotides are TGCGCCAGCAGCTTGTCCGGGGGGGGGCATGAGCAGTTCTTC.

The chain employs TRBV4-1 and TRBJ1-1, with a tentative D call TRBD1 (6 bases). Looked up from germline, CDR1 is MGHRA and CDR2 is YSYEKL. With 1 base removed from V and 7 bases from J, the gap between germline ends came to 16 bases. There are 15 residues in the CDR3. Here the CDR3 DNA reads TGCGCCAGCAGCCAAGGAATTGGGGGCTCGAGTGAAGCTTTCTTT. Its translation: CASSQGIGGSSEAFF.